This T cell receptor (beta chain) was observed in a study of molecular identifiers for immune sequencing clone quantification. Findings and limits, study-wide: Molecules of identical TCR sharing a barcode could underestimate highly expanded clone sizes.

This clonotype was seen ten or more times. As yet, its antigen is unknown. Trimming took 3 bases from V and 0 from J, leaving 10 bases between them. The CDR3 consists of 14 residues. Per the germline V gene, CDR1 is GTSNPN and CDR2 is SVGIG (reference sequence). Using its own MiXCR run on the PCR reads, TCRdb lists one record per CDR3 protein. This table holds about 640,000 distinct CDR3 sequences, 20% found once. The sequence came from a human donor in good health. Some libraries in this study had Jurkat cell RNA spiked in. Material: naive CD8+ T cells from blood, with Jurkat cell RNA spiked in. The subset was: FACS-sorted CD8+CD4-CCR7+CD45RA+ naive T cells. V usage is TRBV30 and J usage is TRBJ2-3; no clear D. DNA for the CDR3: TGTGCCTGGAGCGCGGCCACTAGCACAGATACGCAGTATTTT. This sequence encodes CAWSAATSTDTQYF.